This passage covers 24 T cell receptor beta chains from one sample sequenced in a study of blood T cell repertoires in COVID-19. Libraries were prepared by immunoSEQ multiplex PCR; TCRdb keeps only in-frame clonotypes and omits some of them. The repertoire holds 180,000 or so clones, around 90% seen once, with 0.55% to 0.8% in the top ten. The sample comprised peripheral blood. All receptors come from a man in his forties or fifties with acute or convalescent COVID-19.

This clone showed up just once. J is TRBJ1-2 and V is TRBV5-6; D possibly corresponds to TRBD1 (5 bases). Trimming took off 4 bases at V and 3 bases at J, with 16 bases between the two ends. This CDR3 spans 15 amino acids. The germline gives CDR1 SGHDT, CDR2 YYEEEE. The chain's CDR3 is CASSPGVAEDYGYTF. Written as DNA, the CDR3 is TGTGCCAGCAGCCCGGGGGTCGCGGAGGACTATGGCTACACCTTC.

V usage is TRBV12-3 or TRBV12-4 and J usage is TRBJ2-2; tentative D call: TRBD1 (6 bases). Trimming pared 5 bases from V and 9 bases from J, leaving 10 bases between. This CDR3 is 12 amino acids long. The CDR3 DNA sequence: TGTGCCAGCAGTCAGGGGTTTTGGGAGCTGTTTTTT. It encodes CASSQGFWELFF.

For this clone: This CDR3 is also generated by other DNA sequences in the sample. This chain links TRBV19 with TRBJ1-5; 7 bases are shared with TRBD1. This CDR3 has 14 residues. J gave up 2 bases and V 6 bases, and 4 bases lay outside the gene matches. CDR1 and CDR2 (germline): LNHDA, SQIVND (reference sequence). CDR3 in amino acids: CASSQTGGNQPQHF. The CDR3 DNA sequence: TGTGCCAGTAGCCAAACAGGGGGCAATCAGCCCCAGCATTTT.

This clone has just one count. The V call is TRBV7-8, the J call TRBJ2-3, with TRBD1 identical over 7 bases. Germline V lookup: CDR1 SGHVS, CDR2 FQNEAQ. With V trimmed by 4 bases and J by 2 bases, 9 bases remained unmatched. The CDR3 totals 16 residues. This CDR3 reads CASSSLTGTDTDTQYF. The CDR3 region has the DNA TGTGCCAGCAGCTCCCTAACTGGGACAGACACAGATACGCAGTATTTT.

The V gene is TRBV7-2, the J gene TRBJ2-5, with a weak D call TRBD1 (6 bases). The length of the CDR3 is 16 residues. CDR1 SGHTA and CDR2 FQGNSA come from the germline V gene. The germline V and J ends were trimmed by 0 bases and 5 bases, with 16 bases remaining between them. For the CDR3, the DNA is TGTGCCAGCAGCTTAGCGAGGACAGCCACGGTGGAGACCCAGTACTTC. Amino acids: CASSLARTATVETQYF.

The chain couples TRBV19 to TRBJ1-5; 7 bases are a match to TRBD1. CDR1 and CDR2 from the germline V gene are LNHDA and SQIVND (reference sequence). V dropped 4 bases and J dropped 6; count of bases not matched to a gene: 6. The CDR3 contains 14 residues. The CDR3 reads CASSTDRASQPQHF. The CDR3 nucleotides read TGTGCCAGTAGTACTGACAGGGCCAGTCAGCCCCAGCATTTT.

The chain carries TRBV24-1 and TRBJ2-1, with 13 nucleotides matching TRBD2. The junction had 6 bases not matched to a gene; V was cut back by 7 bases and J by 4 bases. From germline, CDR1 is KGHDR and CDR2 SFDVKD. The CDR3 extends over 16 amino acids. CDR3 sequence (DNA): TGTGCCACCAGCCCCACTAGCGGGAGGGAATACAATGAGCAGTTCTTC. Translated: CATSPTSGREYNEQFF.

CDR3 region: CASAGTSGGAGSGELFF. DNA of the CDR3: TGTGCCAGCGCCGGGACTAGCGGGGGGGCCGGATCCGGGGAGCTGTTTTTT. The V gene is TRBV9, the J gene TRBJ2-2; 16 positions match TRBD2. This CDR3 is 17 amino acids long. Trimming took 7 bases from V and 6 from J; bases not matched to a gene: 9. CDR1 SGDLS and CDR2 YYNGEE come from the germline V gene. Filled out from reference TRBV9 and TRBJ2-2, the complete variable domain reads DSGVTQTPKHLITATGQRVTLRCSPRSGDLSVYWYQQSLDQGLQFLIQYYNGEERAKGNILERFSAQQFPDLHSELNLSSLELGDSALYFCASAGTSGGAGSGELFFGEGSRLTVL.

The J gene is TRBJ2-7, the V gene TRBV28; 16 bases line up with TRBD2. From germline, CDR1 is MDHEN and CDR2 SYDVKM. The CDR3 consists of 15 residues. The V segment lost 6 bases and the J segment 6 bases; nucleotides outside the gene matches: 5. CDR3 sequence (DNA): TGTGCCAGCAGACCAGGGACTAGCGGGAGGGTCGAGCAGTACTTC. This codes for CASRPGTSGRVEQYF.

The count of this clone is one. The chain combines TRBV27 with TRBJ1-5, with TRBD1 as a possible D gene (5 bases). The CDR3 covers 13 residues. Deletions cut 2 bases from V and 11 bases from J, with 13 bases between. Germline loops: CDR1 MNHEY, CDR2 SMNVEV (reference sequence). CDR3 amino acids: CASSLQGPRAQHF. Written as DNA, the CDR3 is TGTGCCAGCAGTTTACAGGGCCCACGGGCCCAGCATTTT.

The rearrangement links TRBV7-3 to TRBJ2-3; 8 nucleotides align to TRBD2. Germline loops: CDR1 SGHTA, CDR2 FQGTGA. The CDR3 length is 17 residues. The ends lost 5 bases at V and 1 base at J; junction bases unmatched: 11. The CDR3 region has the DNA TGTGCCAGCAGCCCGCAAGGGGCGGGGGGCGGCACAGATACGCAGTATTTT. This codes for CASSPQGAGGGTDTQYF. The complete variable domain, with remaining parts taken from reference TRBV7-3 and TRBJ2-3, reads GAGVSQTPSNKVTEKGKYVELRCDPISGHTALYWYRQSLGQGPEFLIYFQGTGAADDSGLPNDRFFAVRPEGSVSTLKIQRTERGDSAVYLCASSPQGAGGGTDTQYFGPGTRLTVL.

The chain combines TRBV6-1 with TRBJ1-2; TRBD1 might be the D (5 bases). The CDR3 loop spans 13 amino acids. Germline CDR1 is MNHNS and CDR2 is SASEGT. The V end lost 1 base, the J end lost 13 bases, and 16 bases lay between the germline ends. The CDR3: CASSEGSGRHPTF. The CDR3 nucleotides are TGTGCCAGCAGTGAAGGGTCAGGGCGTCACCCCACCTTC.

The J gene is TRBJ2-2, the V gene TRBV10-3, with no clear D. The CDR3 consists of 14 residues. In germline, CDR1 is ENHRY, CDR2 SYGVKD. V lost 7 bases to trimming and J lost 0 bases, with 9 bases between them. CDR3 amino acids: CAITGNTNTGELFF. DNA for the CDR3: TGTGCCATCACGGGTAATACGAACACCGGGGAGCTGTTTTTT.

This chain joins TRBV28 and TRBJ1-5; possibly TRBD1 for D (5 bases). The V end lost 2 bases, the J end lost 4 bases, and 12 bases lay between the germline ends. This CDR3 region has 15 residues. Germline V lookup: CDR1 MDHEN, CDR2 SYDVKM. Here the CDR3 DNA reads TGTGCCAGCAGTTTAGTAGGGACTCTAAATCAGCCCCAGCATTTT. It translates to CASSLVGTLNQPQHF.

The chain has TRBV28 and TRBJ2-5; D is perhaps TRBD1 (6 bases). Trimming removed 5 bases from V and 5 bases from J, with 15 bases in between. This CDR3 is 14 amino acids long. Germline V CDR1 and CDR2: MDHEN, SYDVKM. CDR3 nucleotide sequence: TGTGCCAGCAGTGGGCAGGGGTTCCGGGAGACCCAGTACTTC. It is translated as CASSGQGFRETQYF.

This clone appeared a few times. The J gene is TRBJ1-5, the V gene TRBV28, with 9 bases lining up with TRBD1. The CDR3 spans 17 residues. With V trimmed by 8 bases and J by 2 bases, 13 bases remained unmatched. Germline loops: CDR1 MDHEN, CDR2 SYDVKM. CDR3 sequence (DNA): TGTGCCAGCCGGACCGGGACAGGGTATTTGGGCAATCAGCCCCAGCATTTT. It translates to CASRTGTGYLGNQPQHF.

J is TRBJ2-5 and V is TRBV18; D possibly corresponds to TRBD2 (5 bases). V was clipped by 4 bases and J by 3 bases, with 15 bases between them. In germline, CDR1 is KGHSH, CDR2 LQKENI. The CDR3 sequence is 15 residues long. The CDR3, as DNA: TGTGCCAGCTCACAGATGGAGAGCGGAAAAGAGACCCAGTACTTC. Translation: CASSQMESGKETQYF.

The CDR3 bases are TGTGCCAGCTCACCACCTTCAGCGGGGGGTTACAATGAGCAGTTCTTC. Encoded protein: CASSPPSAGGYNEQFF. The chain links TRBV18 to TRBJ2-1, with TRBD2 matching over 9 bases. Germline CDR1 reads KGHSH; CDR2 reads LQKENI. The CDR3 consists of 16 residues. Germline trimming cut 0 bases from V and 4 bases from J; bases unmatched to any gene: 4.

The CDR3 is CASSVAGTGYEKLFF. CDR3 nucleotide sequence: TGTGCCAGCAGTGTAGCCGGGACAGGGTATGAAAAACTGTTTTTT. The V and J genes are TRBV6-1 and TRBJ1-4; 9 nucleotides agree with TRBD1. This CDR3 comprises 15 residues. Unmatched junction bases numbered 6, after V lost 4 bases and J lost 6 bases. Germline values: CDR1 MNHNS, CDR2 SASEGT.

This chain uses TRBV7-9 with TRBJ2-3; the D gene is possibly TRBD1 (6 bases). The germline CDR1 and CDR2 sequences are SEHNR and FQNEAQ (reference sequence). The CDR3 sequence is 19 residues long. Trimming removed 5 bases at V and 4 bases at J, with 28 bases between. As DNA, the CDR3 is TGTGCCAGCAGCGCCCCGGAGGACAGTCTTAAGGATAGGCCAGATACGCAGTATTTT. It specifies CASSAPEDSLKDRPDTQYF. Looking up the rest from reference TRBV7-9 and TRBJ2-3 gives the full variable domain: DTGVSQNPRHKITKRGQNVTFRCDPISEHNRLYWYRQTLGQGPEFLTYFQNEAQLEKSRLLSDRFSAERPKGSFSTLEIQRTEQGDSAMYLCASSAPEDSLKDRPDTQYFGPGTRLTVL.

Comments on this clone: The limits of the CDR3 on the DNA are not certain, so only TCRdb's listed CDR3 is given. The chain joins TRBV21-1 to TRBJ2-6; the table assigns TRBD1, which was not confirmed against the DNA. TRBV21-1 is assigned pseudogene status. The CDR3 spans 21 residues, counting both ends. The CDR3 sequence is CASSKEWGQGSENSGANVLTF.

The genes are TRBV6-5 and TRBJ1-1; 7 bases are a match to TRBD1. CDR3 size: 15 residues. Per the germline V gene, CDR1 is MNHEY and CDR2 is SVGAGI. The V segment lost 6 bases and the J segment 4 bases; nucleotides outside the gene matches: 11. The CDR3 loop reads CASSQHRGSFTEAFF. The CDR3 DNA follows: TGTGCCAGCAGCCAACACAGGGGATCGTTCACTGAAGCTTTCTTT.

The chain is built from TRBV10-1 and TRBJ2-7; maybe TRBD1 (6 bases). CDR1 is WNHNN, CDR2 SYGVQD, per germline (reference sequence). V lost 2 bases, J lost 4 bases, and 15 bases lay in between. The CDR3 totals 15 residues. Here the CDR3 reads CASSEVGTSLYEQYF. CDR3 DNA sequence: TGCGCCAGCAGTGAGGTGGGGACATCGCTGTACGAGCAGTACTTC.

The V and J genes are TRBV5-6 and TRBJ2-3; a possible D gene is TRBD1 (6 bases). Germline V gene sequence: CDR1 SGHDT, CDR2 YYEEEE. CDR3 length: 18 amino acids. V was clipped by 2 bases and J by 0 bases, with 19 bases between them. CDR3 sequence reads: CASSFYSIPGHSTDTQYF. The CDR3 bases are TGTGCCAGCAGCTTCTACTCAATACCGGGACACAGCACAGATACGCAGTATTTT.